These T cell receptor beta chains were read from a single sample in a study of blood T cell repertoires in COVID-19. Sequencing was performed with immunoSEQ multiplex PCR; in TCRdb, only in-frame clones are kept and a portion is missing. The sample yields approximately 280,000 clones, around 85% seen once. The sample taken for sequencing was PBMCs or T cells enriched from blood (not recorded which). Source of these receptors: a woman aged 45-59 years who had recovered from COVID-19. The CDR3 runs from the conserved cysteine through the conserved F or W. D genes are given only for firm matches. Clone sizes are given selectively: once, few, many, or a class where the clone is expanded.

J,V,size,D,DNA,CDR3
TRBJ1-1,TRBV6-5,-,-,TGTGCCAGCACCCCATCTGGATTTCGGGGCACTGAAGCTTTCTTT,CASTPSGFRGTEAFF
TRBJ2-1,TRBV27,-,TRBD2,TGTGCCAGCAGTTTATCCCGGTGGGGGGGTGAAGAGCAGTTCTTC,CASSLSRWGGEEQFF
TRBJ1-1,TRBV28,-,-,TGTGCCAGCAGCTGGGAGGTGGCAGGGAACATGAACACTGAAGCTTTCTTT,CASSWEVAGNMNTEAFF
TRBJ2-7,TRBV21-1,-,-,TGTGCCAGCAGCAGGAGACTAGCGGGGGGCACCAGGCAGTACTTC,CASSRRLAGGTRQYF
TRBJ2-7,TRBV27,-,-,TGTGCCAGCAGTTTGACCGGGGGGCGGGGTCCCTACGAGCAGTACTTC,CASSLTGGRGPYEQYF
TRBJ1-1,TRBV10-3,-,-,TGTGCCATCACCGAACGGGGAAACACTGAAGCTTTCTTT,CAITERGNTEAFF
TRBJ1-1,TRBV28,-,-,TGTGCCAGCTGCCTAGGGGGGGCGGACACTGAAGCTTTCTTT,CASCLGGADTEAFF
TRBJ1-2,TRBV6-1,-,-,TGTGCCAGCAGTGAAGCAGGACAGTTGAGCTACACCTTC,CASSEAGQLSYTF
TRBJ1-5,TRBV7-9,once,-,TGTGCCAGCAGCTACAGGAATCAGCCCCAGCATTTT,CASSYRNQPQHF
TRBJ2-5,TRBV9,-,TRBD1,TGTGCCAGCAGCCCATCGGGGACAGGGGTCGGGACCCAGTACTTC,CASSPSGTGVGTQYF
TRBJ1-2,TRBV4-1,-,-,TGCGCCAGCAGCCAAGACAACAGCTATGGCTACACCTTC,CASSQDNSYGYTF
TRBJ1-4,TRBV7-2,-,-,TGTGCCAGCAGCTTAGTCTCAGGCAGCTTGGGCGAAAAACTGTTTTTT,CASSLVSGSLGEKLFF
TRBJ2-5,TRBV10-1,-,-,TGCGCCAGCAGGCGACCCGAGCGCAGGGGAGAAGAGACCCAGTACTTC,CASRRPERRGEETQYF
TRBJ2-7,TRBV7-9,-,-,TGTGCCAGCAGGTCTACTTCCTACGAGCAGTACTTC,CASRSTSYEQYF
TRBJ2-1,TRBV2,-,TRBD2,TGTGCCAGCAGCGGGACTAGCGGGAGGTTCAGCTCCTACAATGAGCAGTTCTTC,CASSGTSGRFSSYNEQFF
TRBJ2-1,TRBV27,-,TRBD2,TGTGCCAGCAGTCACGGGACTAGCGGGGGGGCGGGGGTTAATGAGCAGTTCTTC,CASSHGTSGGAGVNEQFF
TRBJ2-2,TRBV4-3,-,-,TGCGCCAGCAGCCGAGGGAGTTCGATCGGGGAGCTGTTTTTT,CASSRGSSIGELFF
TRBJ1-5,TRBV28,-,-,TGTGCCAGCAGTTTAGTCCAAGGGGTGGATAGCAATCAGCCCCAGCATTTT,CASSLVQGVDSNQPQHF
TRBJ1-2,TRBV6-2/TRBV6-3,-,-,TGTGCCAGCAGTTACTCGATTTGGTCAGGGATAAACTATGGCTACACCTTC,CASSYSIWSGINYGYTF
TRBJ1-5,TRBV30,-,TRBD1,TGTGCCTGGAGTACAGGGGGGAACCAGCCCCAGCATTTT,CAWSTGGNQPQHF
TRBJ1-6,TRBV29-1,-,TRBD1,TGCAGCGTGGCCGCGACAGGGGGCTCACCCCTCCACTTT,CSVAATGGSPLHF
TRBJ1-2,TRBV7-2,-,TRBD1,TGTGCCAGCAGCCCCCCGGGACAGGTCTATGGCTACACCTTC,CASSPPGQVYGYTF
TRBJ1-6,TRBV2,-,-,TGTGCCAGCCTCCCCGGGGAGGGTCATAATTCACCCCTCCACTTT,CASLPGEGHNSPLHF
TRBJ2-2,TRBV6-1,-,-,TGTGCCAGCAGTGAATGGTGGGCGGGGAACACCGGGGAGCTGTTTTTT,CASSEWWAGNTGELFF
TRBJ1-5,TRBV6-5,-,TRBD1,TGTGCCAGCAGTTACCGACAGGGGGATAATCAGCCCCAGCATTTT,CASSYRQGDNQPQHF
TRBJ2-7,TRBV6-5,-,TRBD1,TGTGCCAGCAGTTACGAGGGACAGGGGCTTTACGAGCAGTACTTC,CASSYEGQGLYEQYF
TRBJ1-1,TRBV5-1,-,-,TGCGCCAGCAGCTTGCAGGGGATTAACACTGAAGCTTTCTTT,CASSLQGINTEAFF
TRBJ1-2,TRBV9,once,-,TGTGCCAGCAGCGAGAGAGGGACATCAACCTATGGCTACACCTTC,CASSERGTSTYGYTF
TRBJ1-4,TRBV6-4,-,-,TGTGCCAGCAGTATGGGACACGGTAATGAAAAACTGTTTTTT,CASSMGHGNEKLFF
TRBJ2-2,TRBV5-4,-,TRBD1,TGTGCCAGCAGCGACAGGGGAGGCCGGGACACCGGGGAGCTGTTTTTT,CASSDRGGRDTGELFF
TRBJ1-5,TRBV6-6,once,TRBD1,TGTGCCAGCAGTAAACGGACAGGGAGCAATCAGCCCCAGCATTTT,CASSKRTGSNQPQHF
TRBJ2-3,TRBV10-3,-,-,TGTGCCATCAGTGACAGGGTTGAAGATACGCAGTATTTT,CAISDRVEDTQYF
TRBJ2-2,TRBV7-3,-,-,TGTGCCAGCAGTCTACTAGCCGGGCCCGGGGAGCTGTTTTTT,CASSLLAGPGELFF
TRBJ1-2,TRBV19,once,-,TGTGCCAGTAGTATCAATCCGGAGCCGGGACAAGACTATGGCTACACCTTC,CASSINPEPGQDYGYTF
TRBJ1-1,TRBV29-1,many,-,TGCAGCGTAAGGCTGACACGAGCCCAGGGTGGGAACACTGAAGCTTTCTTT,CSVRLTRAQGGNTEAFF
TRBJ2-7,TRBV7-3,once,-,TGTGCCAGCAGCCGGGAGGGGACAGGGATCTACGAGCAGTACTTC,CASSREGTGIYEQYF
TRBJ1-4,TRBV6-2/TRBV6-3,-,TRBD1,TGTGCCAGCAGTTACGACAGGGTTGGGGAAAAACTGTTTTTT,CASSYDRVGEKLFF
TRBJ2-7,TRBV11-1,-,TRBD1,TGTGCCAGCAGCGCCCCGGGACAGGGTTCCTACGAGCAGTACTTC,CASSAPGQGSYEQYF
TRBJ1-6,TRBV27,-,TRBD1,TGTGCCAGCAGTTTGGGGACAGTCTATAATTCACCCCTCCACTTT,CASSLGTVYNSPLHF
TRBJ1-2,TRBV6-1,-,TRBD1,TGTGCCAGCAGTGACAGGGGGCGGATCTCTACATATGGCTACACCTTC,CASSDRGRISTYGYTF
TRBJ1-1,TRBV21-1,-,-,TGTGCCAGAGATTATAGAGAAGAGGACACTGAAGCTTTCTTT,CARDYREEDTEAFF
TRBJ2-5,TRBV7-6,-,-,TGTGCCAGCAGCTTATACCATGTCCTGGCGGGCGGGATCATTGAGACCCAGTACTTC,CASSLYHVLAGGIIETQYF
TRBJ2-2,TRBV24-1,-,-,TGTGCCACCAGTGACCCGACAGGCCCTACCGGGGAGCTGTTTTTT,CATSDPTGPTGELFF